This T cell receptor beta chain was documented in a study of breast tumors, draining lymph nodes, adjacent tissues. Findings and caveats of the study: Compared with basal-like, luminal-like tumors shared significantly more repertoire with nontumor tissue. Compared with lymph nodes, tumors were less diverse; compared with nontumor tissue, more.

TCRdb itself ran the multiplex PCR reads through MiXCR, one entry per CDR3 protein. Here the sample spans 150,000 or so distinct CDR3 sequences, about 33% being singletons. This clonotype was recorded at least ten times. Antigen unknown. Breast cancer patients provided tissue from their axillary draining lymph nodes. This clonotype was obtained from a female donor with breast cancer. Some clones in this sample may be carry-over from other donors' samples. Sequenced: axillary lymph node tissue.

CDR3 in DNA: TGTGCCAGCAGCCCCTTACCCCCTCGCTCTGGGGCCAACGTCCTGACTTTC. It specifies CASSPLPPRSGANVLTF. This chain links TRBV7-2 with TRBJ2-6, with D hard to call. This CDR3 has 17 residues. Germline V gene sequence: CDR1 SGHTA, CDR2 FQGNSA. V lost 5 bases and J 0 bases, leaving 14 bases between the germline ends.